These 5 T cell receptor beta chains originate from one sample sequenced in a study of CD8+ T cells in alopecia areata. Sequencing used cDNA as its template, made by extracting RNA and reverse transcribing it. Profiling relied on immunoSEQ multiplex PCR, and the TCRdb table lists in-frame clones only, not all of them. This table holds fewer than 250,000 clones, 60% found once. Specified treatment: oral pan-JAK inhibitor, 5-10 mg twice daily. This sample comprised CD4+ T cells sorted from blood, obtained at week 24, from a patient treated with tofacitinib. Receptor source: a human donor with alopecia areata.

This clone was found a few times. The CDR3 DNA reads TGTGCCAGCAGCCAATCACTAGCCCAAGAGACCCAGTACTTC. This gives the protein CASSQSLAQETQYF. This sequence joins TRBV16 and TRBJ2-5; TRBD2 might be the D (6 bases). This CDR3 contains 14 residues. Trimming stripped 0 bases from V and 1 base from J, with 6 bases between. Germline V gene lookup returns CDR1 KGHSY and CDR2 FQNENV.

For this clone: The same CDR3 also results from other DNA sequences found in this sample. The rearrangement joins TRBV15 to TRBJ2-3, with a weak D call TRBD1 (5 bases). Trimming took 1 base from V and 3 from J, leaving 8 bases between them. The CDR3 length is 14 residues. Germline CDR1 reads LNHNV; CDR2 reads YYDKDF (reference sequence). Here the CDR3 reads CATSRAQGTDTQYF. The CDR3 nucleotides are TGTGCCACCAGCAGAGCGCAGGGAACAGATACGCAGTATTTT. Full variable domain (missing parts from reference TRBV15 and TRBJ2-3): DAMVIQNPRYQVTQFGKPVTLSCSQTLNHNVMYWYQQKSSQAPKLLFHYYDKDFNNEADTPDNFQSRRPNTSFCFLDIRSPGLGDTAMYLCATSRAQGTDTQYFGPGTRLTVL.

A few counts support this clone. An end of the junction differs from the germline gene, which may be a read error. This chain connects TRBV12-5 to TRBJ2-5; perhaps TRBD1 as D (5 bases). The CDR3 loop spans 11 amino acids. CDR1 and CDR2 from the germline V gene are LGHNT and FRNRAP. The CDR3 DNA is TGTGCTAGTGGTTTGGTACAGGTTCGCGACTTC. This codes for CASGLVQVRDF.

This rearrangement joins TRBV6-5 to TRBJ1-2; 7 nucleotides align to TRBD1. CDR1 is MNHEY, CDR2 SVGAGI, per germline. The CDR3 sequence is 13 residues long. The V segment lost 5 bases and the J segment 4 bases; nucleotides outside the gene matches: 4. In DNA, the CDR3 is TGTGCCAGCAGTGTGACAGGGACCTATGGCTACACCTTC. Protein product: CASSVTGTYGYTF.

The rearrangement joins TRBV15 to TRBJ1-2; D ambiguous. The V gene lost 0 bases and the J gene lost 5 bases, with 13 bases spanning the gap. Germline-derived CDR1 and CDR2 are LNHNV and YYDKDF (reference sequence). The CDR3 sequence is 15 residues long. The CDR3 sequence is CATSRDQLDAYGYTF. The CDR3 DNA sequence: TGTGCCACCAGCAGAGATCAATTGGACGCGTATGGCTACACCTTC.